This TCR beta chain is drawn from a study of T cells in Graves' hyperthyroidism and ophthalmopathy. This clonotype was recorded at least ten times. The germline gives CDR1 SGHAT, CDR2 FQNNGV. The CDR3 runs 14 residues. Between the trimmed V and J ends, which lost 3 bases and 2 bases, there was a span of 11 bases. Amplified TCR beta CDR3 regions derived from RNA transcripts. The HTBI primer set served for first-round RT-PCR of the TCR CDR3. A single record per CDR3 protein comes from TCRdb applying MiXCR to the multiplex PCR reads. Of around 700,000 distinct CDR3 sequences in the sample, approximately 40% were seen once.

This sequence was found in a woman aged 40 to 55 with Graves' hyperthyroidism. The sequencing sample was made of blood. The rearrangement uses TRBV11-2 and TRBJ2-7; tentative D call: TRBD2 (6 bases). In DNA, the CDR3 is TGTGCCAGCAGCTTGGAGGGCCGTACCTACGAGCAGTACTTC. Translating it yields CASSLEGRTYEQYF.